This T cell receptor (beta chain) was sequenced in a study of cytomegalovirus exposure and HLA in healthy donors. Study-level results: According to reports, the classifier identified cytomegalovirus status with high specificity and sensitivity.

V lost 5 bases and J lost 1; bases outside the gene matches: 8. Germline-derived CDR1 and CDR2 are SEHNR and FQNEAQ (reference sequence). This CDR3 comprises 16 residues. A word on this clone: As yet, its antigen is unknown.

Both 60 Vbeta primers and 13 Jbeta primers went into the PCR. The assay was immunoSEQ multiplex PCR, and TCRdb's table has in-frame clones only and misses some. The sample has more than 95,000 clones, 65% to 90% seen once; the top ten hold about 3.9%. The clonotype originates from a woman in her thirties in good health and CMV-seronegative. The V call is TRBV7-9, the J call TRBJ1-1; 9 nucleotides agree with TRBD1. Sequenced sample: PBMCs. CDR3 sequence reads: CASSRYGQGRNTEAFF. The CDR3 DNA follows: TGTGCCAGCAGCCGATACGGACAGGGGCGGAACACTGAAGCTTTCTTT.